This is a list of T cell receptor beta chains from one sample in a study of blood T cell repertoires in COVID-19. Only in-frame clones appear in the TCRdb table, and some are missing; sequencing was by immunoSEQ multiplex PCR. The table records 250,000 to 350,000 clones, more than 85% of them present only once. Material for sequencing was peripheral blood. The receptor source for this set is a man aged 25-40 years with acute or convalescent COVID-19. The CDR3 runs from the conserved cysteine through the conserved F or W. A D gene is named only where the DNA matches it firmly. The listing skips clone size in some rows; elsewhere it reads once, few, many or a size class.

V gene,D gene,J gene,clone size,CDR3 length,CDR3 DNA,CDR3 protein
TRBV6-1,NA,TRBJ1-2,NA,17,TGTGCCAGCAGTGAAGCTATGTCTGGGTCGGTGGGGAGAGGCTACACCTTC,CASSEAMSGSVGRGYTF
TRBV2,NA,TRBJ2-3,once,15,TGTGCCACCATAACCGGGACAAGTAGCACAGATACGCAGTATTTT,CATITGTSSTDTQYF
TRBV28,TRBD1,TRBJ1-4,once,15,TGTGCCAGCACCGCGGACAGGGCGCTTAATGAAAAACTGTTTTTT,CASTADRALNEKLFF
TRBV28,NA,TRBJ2-5,NA,10,TGTGCCAGCAGCGGGGAGACCCAGTACTTC,CASSGETQYF
TRBV28,NA,TRBJ1-5,NA,15,TGTGCCAGCAGACGTTCGTCAGGGGAGAATCAGCCCCAGCATTTT,CASRRSSGENQPQHF
TRBV3-1/TRBV3-2,TRBD2,TRBJ2-7,NA,16,TGTGCCAGCAGCCTCGGGGCTAGCGGGGGCTCCTACGAGCAGTACTTC,CASSLGASGGSYEQYF
TRBV28,NA,TRBJ2-1,NA,11,TGTGCCAGCCCCTTTCGGGGTGAGCAGTTCTTC,CASPFRGEQFF
TRBV5-6,NA,TRBJ1-5,NA,14,TGTGCCAGCAGCTTGCAGACAGACGATCAGCCCCAGCATTTT,CASSLQTDDQPQHF
TRBV5-4,NA,TRBJ2-3,NA,15,TGTGCCAGCAGCCGAAAGGGAGGAGGCACAGATACGCAGTATTTT,CASSRKGGGTDTQYF
TRBV27,NA,TRBJ2-3,NA,13,TGTGCCAGCAGTTTTAGTAGCGGTTATACGCAGTATTTT,CASSFSSGYTQYF
TRBV5-4,NA,TRBJ1-2,NA,13,TGTGCCAGCAGCTTACTTGGACATTACGGCTACACCTTC,CASSLLGHYGYTF
TRBV25-1,TRBD1,TRBJ2-5,NA,14,TGTGCCATCAGGACAGGGAGTGGCATAGAGACCCAGTACTTC,CAIRTGSGIETQYF
TRBV30,NA,TRBJ1-4,NA,13,TGTGCCTGGGATAGGTTAAGGGGGGAAAAACTGTTTTTT,CAWDRLRGEKLFF
TRBV28,NA,TRBJ1-1,NA,16,TGTGCCAGCAGTTTATCCGGGATCTACATGAACACTGAAGCTTTCTTT,CASSLSGIYMNTEAFF
TRBV28,NA,TRBJ2-7,NA,14,TGTGCCAGCAGTTTATCCGGGGAGTCCTACGAGCAGTACTTC,CASSLSGESYEQYF
TRBV5-1,TRBD1,TRBJ2-7,NA,14,TGCGCCAGCAGCTTAACCAGGACAGGGGACGAGCAGTACTTC,CASSLTRTGDEQYF
TRBV29-1,NA,TRBJ1-2,NA,12,TGCAGCGGAGTGGGGCGGACCTATGGCTACACCTTC,CSGVGRTYGYTF
TRBV15,NA,TRBJ1-1,NA,15,TGTGCCACCAGCAGAGACCGACAGTCGAACACTGAAGCTTTCTTT,CATSRDRQSNTEAFF
TRBV7-3,TRBD2,TRBJ2-1,once,13,TGTGCCAGCAGCATGAGGGCGGGAGGGCGTCGGTTCTTC,CASSMRAGGRRFF
TRBV30,NA,TRBJ1-2,NA,13,TGTGCCTGGACTAAAGGCAGGTACTATGGCTACACCTTC,CAWTKGRYYGYTF
TRBV5-8,NA,TRBJ2-5,NA,16,TGTGCCAGCAGCTGGGGAGGCGGTAATTTGGGAGAGACCCAGTACTTC,CASSWGGGNLGETQYF
TRBV6-1,TRBD1,TRBJ2-7,NA,15,TGTGCCAGCAGTGACCCAGGGGGCCACTCCTACGAGCAGTACTTC,CASSDPGGHSYEQYF
TRBV6-5,TRBD2,TRBJ2-7,NA,14,TGTGCCAGCAGTCTAGCGGGAGTATCCTACGAGCAGTACTTC,CASSLAGVSYEQYF
TRBV30,TRBD1,TRBJ1-5,few,16,TGTGCCTGGAGCCGACAGGGGGGAATAGGCAATCAGCCCCAGCATTTT,CAWSRQGGIGNQPQHF
TRBV7-6,NA,TRBJ1-6,NA,14,TGTGCCAGCAGCTTGCAACTCAAGGGGTCACCCCTCCACTTT,CASSLQLKGSPLHF
TRBV24-1,TRBD2,TRBJ2-3,NA,16,TGTGCCACCAGTGATCGAAGCGGGGGGGTTACAGATACGCAGTATTTT,CATSDRSGGVTDTQYF
TRBV6-5,NA,TRBJ1-1,NA,15,TGTGCCAGCAGTTACGTAGGGGTGCCCAACACTGAAGCTTTCTTT,CASSYVGVPNTEAFF
TRBV5-8,NA,TRBJ1-2,NA,16,TGTGCCAGCAGCTTGCGGTTTGAAGGACAACCCTATGGCTACACCTTC,CASSLRFEGQPYGYTF
TRBV6-5,TRBD1,TRBJ1-5,NA,13,TGTGCCAGCAGTCGGGACAGGACAGGGCCCCAGCATTTT,CASSRDRTGPQHF
TRBV6-2/TRBV6-3,NA,TRBJ1-1,NA,15,TGTGCCAGCAGTTACAACAGAGGGCCTGGCACTGAAGCTTTCTTT,CASSYNRGPGTEAFF
TRBV27,NA,TRBJ2-7,NA,15,TGTGCCAGCAGTCCCATCCCGGCAGGAGGGCTCGAGCAGTACTTC,CASSPIPAGGLEQYF
TRBV6-5,NA,TRBJ2-3,NA,11,TGTGCCAGCAGGAGGGGGGATACGCAGTATTTT,CASRRGDTQYF
TRBV5-6,NA,TRBJ2-1,NA,12,TGTGCCAGCAGCTTACGAGTTTATGAGCAGTTCTTC,CASSLRVYEQFF
TRBV19,NA,TRBJ1-4,NA,13,TGTGCCAGTAGTCCGAGTTTTAATGAAAAACTGTTTTTT,CASSPSFNEKLFF
TRBV7-3,TRBD1,TRBJ1-2,NA,13,TGTGCCAGCAGCGGTAGGACAGGGAATGGCTACACCTTC,CASSGRTGNGYTF
TRBV11-2,TRBD1,TRBJ2-5,NA,13,TGTGCCAGCAGCTTAGAGTCAGGGGGCACCCAGTACTTC,CASSLESGGTQYF
TRBV6-5,TRBD2,TRBJ2-7,NA,13,TGTGCCAGCCGACTAGCGGGTCCCTACGAGCAGTACTTC,CASRLAGPYEQYF
TRBV28,NA,TRBJ1-6,NA,15,TGTGCCAGCAGTTTAGGCGGGGGCTGGGATTCACCCCTCCACTTT,CASSLGGGWDSPLHF
TRBV9,TRBD1,TRBJ2-5,NA,15,TGTGCCAGCAGCCCAGCAGGGGGCCGACAAGAGACCCAGTACTTC,CASSPAGGRQETQYF
TRBV4-1,TRBD1,TRBJ1-6,NA,16,TGCGCCAGCAGCCAAGAGAGGGGGCAGGGAGATTCACCCCTCCACTTT,CASSQERGQGDSPLHF
TRBV5-8,NA,TRBJ2-3,NA,14,TGTGCCAGCAGCTTGGCCCCTAGCACAGATACGCAGTATTTT,CASSLAPSTDTQYF
TRBV30,TRBD2,TRBJ2-2,NA,15,TGTGCCTGGCGAGGACTAGCGGTGAACACCGGGGAGCTGTTTTTT,CAWRGLAVNTGELFF
TRBV11-3,NA,TRBJ1-1,NA,13,TGTGCCAGCAGCCAGCGGGAGAACACTGAAGCTTTCTTT,CASSQRENTEAFF
TRBV18,NA,TRBJ1-5,NA,15,TGTGCCAGCTCCGAAGATGGGAATAGGGGCCAGCCCCAGCATTTT,CASSEDGNRGQPQHF
TRBV27,TRBD1,TRBJ2-3,once,12,TGTGCCAGCGGACAGGGTACAAATACGCAGTATTTT,CASGQGTNTQYF
TRBV4-1,NA,TRBJ2-3,NA,13,TGCGCCAGCAGCCACCCTGGCACAGATACGCAGTATTTT,CASSHPGTDTQYF
TRBV27,TRBD1,TRBJ1-1,NA,17,TGTGCCAGCAATTGGACAGGGGTCACGCTCATGAACACTGAAGCTTTCTTT,CASNWTGVTLMNTEAFF
TRBV3-1/TRBV3-2,TRBD2,TRBJ2-7,NA,14,TGTGCCAGCAGCCCTTTAGCGGGGTCCTACGAGCAGTACTTC,CASSPLAGSYEQYF